This T cell receptor (beta chain) originates from a study of T-cell reconstitution after alpha-beta-depleted transplantation in children. Germline-derived CDR1 and CDR2 are KGHDR and SFDVKD. V lost 0 bases, J lost 9 bases, and 10 bases lay in between. The CDR3 loop spans 13 amino acids. This clonotype was seen a handful of times. This sample's TCRbeta library carried unique molecular identifier barcodes. TCRdb processed the PCR reads anew with MiXCR; each CDR3 protein has one entry. The table lists roughly 500,000 distinct CDR3 sequences, less than 35% of them singletons. V usage is TRBV24-1 and J usage is TRBJ2-5; D is tentatively TRBD1 or TRBD2 (5 bases each). This receptor was identified in a human donor who donated a stem cell graft to a child with aplastic anemia. Sequenced material: PBMCs from the stem cell graft donor, taken from the stem cell graft. The CDR3: CATSDLSGRAQYF. The CDR3 DNA is TGTGCCACCAGTGATTTGTCGGGGCGGGCCCAGTACTTC.